A single sample gave rise to the 7 T cell receptor beta chains below, sequenced in a study of T cell clonotyping in hematopoietic cell transplantation. The protocol was immunoSEQ multiplex PCR, while the TCRdb copy is restricted to in-frame clones and leaves out a portion. Found here are roughly 30,000 clones, roughly nine tenths of them singletons; the top ten hold roughly 10%. The sequencing used PBMCs, collected 100 days after allogeneic stem cell transplant. The source of these receptors is a female patient between 50 and 60 years old who had an allogeneic stem cell transplant from a related donor, so the T cells may come from the graft donor. Some clones in this sample may be carry-over from other donors' samples.

The rearrangement uses TRBV4-1 and TRBJ2-1, with 9 bases lining up with TRBD2. V trimming: 3 bases; J trimming: 5 bases; junction bases outside the gene matches: 11. This CDR3 spans 17 amino acids. Germline CDR1 MGHRA, CDR2 YSYEKL. The DNA of the CDR3 is TGCGCCAGCAGCCACCAGAGCGGGGGGAAAATGAACAATGAGCAGTTCTTC. Residues: CASSHQSGGKMNNEQFF.

The gene calls are TRBV11-2 and TRBJ2-1, with TRBD2 matching over 13 bases. V trimming: 1 base; J trimming: 3 bases; junction bases outside the gene matches: 0. Per the germline V gene, CDR1 is SGHAT and CDR2 is FQNNGV. The CDR3 is 16 residues long. The CDR3 DNA reads TGTGCCAGCAGCTTAGGACTAGCGGGGGGCTACAATGAGCAGTTCTTC. As protein: CASSLGLAGGYNEQFF.

The chain uses TRBV7-2 and TRBJ2-3; D perhaps matches TRBD2 (5 bases). Germline V gene sequence: CDR1 SGHTA, CDR2 FQGNSA. The CDR3 spans 17 residues. Trimming pared 4 bases from V and 3 bases from J, leaving 20 bases between. DNA for the CDR3: TGTGCCAGCAGCTCCCAATACGGAGGAATTGGGACAGATACGCAGTATTTT. It translates to CASSSQYGGIGTDTQYF.

This chain uses TRBV2 with TRBJ1-1; possibly TRBD1 for D (5 bases). Trimming pared 4 bases from V and 4 bases from J, leaving 10 bases between. CDR1 and CDR2 (germline): SNHLY, FYNNEI. This CDR3 region has 13 residues. CDR3 amino acids: CASSALGGTEAFF. The CDR3 DNA is TGTGCCAGCAGTGCTTTGGGGGGCACTGAAGCTTTCTTT.

The chain is built from TRBV5-6 and TRBJ2-7; D might be TRBD1 (6 bases). Germline CDR1 SGHDT, CDR2 YYEEEE. V lost 2 bases, J lost 6 bases, and 9 bases lay in between. The CDR3 is made up of 12 amino acids. CDR3 nucleotides: TGTGCCAGCAGCTTAACAGGGAGCGAGCAGTACTTC. Its translation: CASSLTGSEQYF.

The chain employs TRBV7-9 and TRBJ2-2; 12 bases are a match to TRBD2. Germline loops: CDR1 SEHNR, CDR2 FQNEAQ (reference sequence). V was clipped by 5 bases and J by 1 base; unmatched bases: 8. The CDR3 covers 18 residues. CDR3 DNA sequence: TGTGCCAGCAGCCGTCCCGGGACTAGCGGGTGGAACACCGGGGAGCTGTTTTTT. Its translation: CASSRPGTSGWNTGELFF. The full variable domain, in which reference TRBV7-9 and TRBJ2-2 provide the parts outside the CDR3, is DTGVSQNPRHKITKRGQNVTFRCDPISEHNRLYWYRQTLGQGPEFLTYFQNEAQLEKSRLLSDRFSAERPKGSFSTLEIQRTEQGDSAMYLCASSRPGTSGWNTGELFFGEGSRLTVL.

V is TRBV19 and J is TRBJ1-5; D may be TRBD1 (6 bases). The V gene lost 7 bases and the J gene lost 6 bases, with 22 bases spanning the gap. CDR1 is LNHDA and CDR2 is SQIVND in the germline V gene (reference sequence). There are 16 residues in the CDR3. The chain's CDR3 is CASNIMESGAPQPQHF. In DNA, the CDR3 is TGTGCCAGTAACATAATGGAATCAGGGGCCCCTCAGCCCCAGCATTTT.